A selection of T cell receptor beta chains follows, all from one sample in a study of T cells in Graves' hyperthyroidism and ophthalmopathy. Via MiXCR, TCRdb re-called the multiplex PCR reads, giving one row per CDR3 protein. The table shows 250,000 or so distinct CDR3 sequences, with roughly 17% occurring only once. Sequencing was carried out using blood. Receptors originate from a woman between 18 and 29 years old with Graves' ophthalmopathy. Both conserved end residues are part of each CDR3. Each record gives: V gene, D gene, J gene, clone size, CDR3 protein, CDR3 DNA. D genes are given only for firm matches. Clone size appears in some rows only: once, few, many, or a class for an expanded clone.

TRBV12-3/TRBV12-4	TRBD1	TRBJ1-4	many	CASRGQGSNEKLFF	TGTGCCAGCAGAGGACAGGGGTCTAATGAAAAACTGTTTTTT
TRBV5-8	-	TRBJ1-1	many	CASSLEGLGEAFF	TGTGCCAGCAGCTTGGAGGGCCTGGGAGAAGCTTTCTTT
TRBV6-1	-	TRBJ1-2	many	CASSPDGFYGYTF	TGTGCCAGCAGCCCGGACGGCTTCTATGGCTACACCTTC
TRBV2	-	TRBJ1-5	many	CAKVVVSNQPQHF	TGTGCCAAGGTAGTAGTTAGCAATCAGCCCCAGCATTTT
TRBV7-8	-	TRBJ2-7	many	CASSFPGGETYEQYF	TGTGCCAGCAGCTTTCCCGGGGGCGAGACCTACGAGCAGTACTTC
TRBV28	TRBD1	TRBJ2-6	-	CASSKTGGSGANVLTF	TGTGCCAGCAGCAAGACAGGGGGCTCTGGGGCCAACGTCCTGACTTTC
TRBV10-3	-	TRBJ2-6	many	CAISESGANVLTF	TGTGCCATCAGCGAATCTGGGGCCAACGTCCTGACTTTC
TRBV7-2	TRBD2	TRBJ2-3	many	CASSLLSGLAGGPRADTQYF	TGTGCCAGCAGCTTGCTTTCCGGACTAGCGGGAGGGCCGAGAGCAGATACGCAGTATTTT
TRBV9	-	TRBJ1-4	many	CASSVEGNEKLFF	TGTGCCAGCAGCGTAGAAGGGAATGAAAAACTGTTTTTT
TRBV30	-	TRBJ2-5	few	CAWSVNGGQETQYF	TGTGCCTGGAGTGTAAATGGGGGCCAAGAGACCCAGTACTTC
TRBV9	-	TRBJ2-1	many	CASSRPDGNPNNEQFF	TGTGCCAGCAGCCGCCCGGACGGGAATCCGAACAATGAGCAGTTCTTC
TRBV20-1	TRBD2	TRBJ2-3	many	CSARGVTSGESLGADTQYF	TGCAGTGCTAGAGGGGTCACTAGCGGGGAATCACTTGGAGCAGATACGCAGTATTTT
TRBV4-1	TRBD1	TRBJ1-1	few	CASSQTRDRGYTEAFF	TGCGCCAGCAGCCAAACCAGGGACAGGGGATACACTGAAGCTTTCTTT
TRBV2	TRBD1	TRBJ1-4	-	CASRRGTGSNKLFF	TGTGCCAGCCGTCGGGGGACAGGATCCAACAAACTGTTTTTT
TRBV19	-	TRBJ2-1	many	CASKTDGLNEQFF	TGTGCCAGTAAGACGGACGGTCTCAATGAGCAGTTCTTC